The sequence of this T cell receptor (beta chain) was determined in a study of T cells in Graves' hyperthyroidism and ophthalmopathy. Across the whole study: Peripheral blood was drawn at first diagnosis, prior to all treatment.

TCR beta CDR3 regions were amplified from RNA. During a first-round RT-PCR of the TCR CDR3, the HTBI primer set was used. One entry per CDR3 protein, called by TCRdb with MiXCR from the multiplex PCR reads. The repertoire has fewer than 900,000 distinct CDR3 sequences, roughly 15% of them found once; the top ten carry over 7.5%. V was pared by 0 bases and J by 4 bases, with 12 bases between. The CDR3 is 14 amino acids. Looked up from germline, CDR1 is DFQATT and CDR2 is SNEGSKA (reference sequence). This clonotype was counted between two and nine times. The source material was blood. The sequence came from a man younger than 35 with Graves' hyperthyroidism. The chain is built from TRBV20-1 and TRBJ1-2; D gene ambiguous. The CDR3 sequence: CSARDRQAGYGYTF. For the CDR3, the DNA is TGCAGTGCTAGAGATAGGCAGGCCGGCTATGGCTACACCTTC.